This T cell receptor (beta chain) was recovered during a study of radiotherapy plus CTLA-4 blockade in lung cancer. About this clone itself: Its antigen is undetermined.

With ipilimumab providing CTLA-4 blockade, focal radiation was administered to patients who had chemo-refractory metastatic non-small-cell lung cancer. Measured with immunoSEQ multiplex PCR; TCRdb has only the in-frame clones, and not every one. The data hold around 82,000 clones, with more than 85% observed a single time. CDR1 SGHDT and CDR2 YYEEEE come from the germline V gene. This CDR3 is 15 amino acids long. Trimming took 4 bases from V and 7 from J, leaving 15 bases between them. Findings and caveats of the study: TCR clones from tumors expanded in blood after radiotherapy plus ipilimumab. Best predicting response, reportedly, were early blood T cell clone dynamics, with interferon-beta.

The chain carries TRBV5-6 and TRBJ1-6; D gene uncertain. The sequence was obtained from a human donor with non-small cell lung cancer that progressed on radiotherapy plus ipilimumab. The sequences come from peripheral blood, collected from a patient treated with radiotherapy plus ipilimumab. The CDR3 spells CASSRKRVENSPLHF. The CDR3 region has the DNA TGTGCCAGCAGCAGAAAACGGGTAGAGAATTCACCCCTCCACTTT.